The 11 T cell receptor beta chains in this list originate from one sample, sequenced in a study of blood T cell repertoires in COVID-19. Here immunoSEQ multiplex PCR was the method, and the copy in TCRdb shows in-frame clones only, minus some. The table records about 83,000 clones, about 86% of them present only once. The sample was peripheral blood. The receptor source for this set is a woman at least 80 years old in a cohort sampled during active or convalescent COVID-19.

The V and J genes are TRBV30 and TRBJ1-2, with 9 bases lining up with TRBD1. This CDR3 has 15 amino acids. Germline V lookup: CDR1 GTSNPN, CDR2 SVGIG (reference sequence). V dropped 1 base and J dropped 4; count of bases not matched to a gene: 7. DNA for the CDR3: TGTGCCTGGAGTGGAAAGCGGACAGGGGCCTATGGCTACACCTTC. Protein: CAWSGKRTGAYGYTF. Based on the CDR3 plus reference TRBV30 and TRBJ1-2, the full variable domain is SQTIHQWPATLVQPVGSPLSLECTVEGTSNPNLYWYRQAAGRGLQLLFYSVGIGQISSEVPQNLSASRPQDRQFILSSKKLLLSDSGFYLCAWSGKRTGAYGYTFGSGTRLTVV.

On this clone itself: The junction departs from germline at one end; a sequencing error may be responsible. The rearrangement uses TRBV7-7 and TRBJ2-5; D possibly corresponds to TRBD1 (5 bases). Germline V gene data show CDR1 as SSHAT and CDR2 as FNYEAQ (reference sequence). This CDR3 comprises 16 residues. The CDR3 nucleotides read TGTGCTAGCAGCTTAGATACAGGTCTGATCGAAAAGACCCAGTACTTC. Translating gives CASSLDTGLIEKTQYF.

The chain uses TRBV7-9 and TRBJ2-1; TRBD2 matches at 16 bases. After removal of 4 bases from V and 7 bases from J, the junction contained 10 bases not matched to a gene. The germline gives CDR1 SEHNR, CDR2 FQNEAQ (reference sequence). This CDR3 has 18 amino acids. The CDR3 DNA reads TGTGCCAGCAGCTCAGCGAGACCGGGACTAGCGGGAGGGAATGAGCAGTTCTTC. Translation gives CASSSARPGLAGGNEQFF. Full variable domain (remainder filled in from reference TRBV7-9 and TRBJ2-1): DTGVSQNPRHKITKRGQNVTFRCDPISEHNRLYWYRQTLGQGPEFLTYFQNEAQLEKSRLLSDRFSAERPKGSFSTLEIQRTEQGDSAMYLCASSSARPGLAGGNEQFFGPGTRLTVL.

The chain combines TRBV2 with TRBJ1-4, with 8 positions matching TRBD1. This CDR3 comprises 14 residues. The V and J ends lost 1 base and 8 bases, in that order; junction bases with no gene match: 3. Per germline, CDR1 SNHLY and CDR2 FYNNEI. The CDR3 loop reads CASSEGTGREKLFF. CDR3 sequence (DNA): TGTGCCAGCAGTGAAGGGACAGGGCGAGAAAAACTGTTTTTT. The variable domain in full, completed from reference TRBV2 and TRBJ1-4, reads EPEVTQTPSHQVTQMGQEVILRCVPISNHLYFYWYRQILGQKVEFLVSFYNNEISEKSEIFDDQFSVERPDGSNFTLKIRSTKLEDSAMYFCASSEGTGREKLFFGSGTQLSVL.

The V call is TRBV28, the J call TRBJ1-2; 8 positions match TRBD1. Per germline, CDR1 MDHEN and CDR2 SYDVKM. This CDR3 comprises 15 residues. V gave up 6 bases and J gave up 4 bases; unmatched junction bases: 10. The CDR3 DNA sequence: TGTGCCAGCAGCCCTCAGAGACAGGGGATCTATGGCTACACCTTC. As protein: CASSPQRQGIYGYTF.

This rearrangement joins TRBV9 to TRBJ2-2, with a weak D call TRBD1 (5 bases). CDR1 and CDR2 (germline): SGDLS, YYNGEE. CDR3 size: 17 residues. Trimming removed 3 bases at V and 1 base at J, with 16 bases between. The CDR3 spells CASSGYQGWENTGELFF. In DNA, the CDR3 is TGTGCCAGCAGCGGCTACCAGGGTTGGGAGAACACCGGGGAGCTGTTTTTT.

The chain joins TRBV7-3 to TRBJ2-1, with 9 bases that match TRBD1. Per the germline V gene, CDR1 is SGHTA and CDR2 is FQGTGA. V lost 5 bases and J lost 1; bases outside the gene matches: 6. This CDR3 region has 16 residues. CDR3 nucleotide sequence: TGTGCCAGCAGCCCACGGACAGGGGAGTCCTACAATGAGCAGTTCTTC. Protein: CASSPRTGESYNEQFF.

The chain uses TRBV5-1 and TRBJ1-2, with 8 bases that match TRBD1. The CDR3 loop spans 14 amino acids. Unmatched junction bases numbered 6, after V lost 4 bases and J lost 4 bases. Germline CDR1 SGHRS, CDR2 YFSETQ. This CDR3 is CASSPPGTGYGYTF. The CDR3 nucleotides are TGCGCCAGCAGCCCACCCGGGACAGGCTATGGCTACACCTTC. Full variable domain (missing parts from reference TRBV5-1 and TRBJ1-2): KAGVTQTPRYLIKTRGQQVTLSCSPISGHRSVSWYQQTPGQGLQFLFEYFSETQRNKGNFPGRFSGRQFSNSRSEMNVSTLELGDSALYLCASSPPGTGYGYTFGSGTRLTVV.

This clone showed up just a few times. The chain couples TRBV4-1 to TRBJ2-3; possibly TRBD2 for D (6 bases). Germline values: CDR1 MGHRA, CDR2 YSYEKL. V was trimmed by 11 bases and J by 6 bases, leaving 27 bases between them. The CDR3 extends over 16 amino acids. The CDR3 is CAGRGRPGSSWDTQYF. The CDR3 coding sequence is TGCGCCGGGCGGGGCAGACCGGGATCAAGCTGGGATACGCAGTATTTT.

The gene calls are TRBV18 and TRBJ2-7; 7 bases are shared with TRBD2. The CDR3 contains 16 residues. V lost 4 bases to trimming and J lost 5 bases; unmatched junction nucleotides: 14. Germline V gene sequence: CDR1 KGHSH, CDR2 LQKENI. As DNA, the CDR3 is TGTGCCAGCTCACGGTCTAGCGGTGGCTGGGTGAACGAGCAGTACTTC. Residues: CASSRSSGGWVNEQYF.

The CDR3 reads CASSPGLAGGELFF. CDR3 DNA: TGTGCCAGCAGCCCCGGACTAGCGGGAGGGGAGCTGTTTTTT. The V call is TRBV7-3, the J call TRBJ2-2; 12 nucleotides line up with TRBD2. Germline V gene sequence: CDR1 SGHTA, CDR2 FQGTGA. The CDR3 totals 14 residues. V was pared by 5 bases and J by 8 bases, with 3 bases of the junction left unmatched.